This T cell receptor (beta chain) was sequenced during a study of PD-1 blockade in classical Hodgkin lymphoma. With 7 bases removed from V and 4 bases from J, the gap between germline ends came to 7 bases. This CDR3 spans 11 amino acids. CDR1 and CDR2 from the germline V gene are MNHEY and SVGAGI. The protocol was immunoSEQ multiplex PCR, while the TCRdb copy is restricted to in-frame clones and leaves out a portion. The data show some 14,000 clones, around 82% seen once. This clone was picked up a small number of times. All the patients suffered relapse after autologous stem cell transplantation, and brentuximab vedotin exposure differed.

The receptor's source is a human donor with classical Hodgkin lymphoma. The sample was peripheral blood mononuclear cells (PBMCs), taken before the second cycle of nivolumab. This chain uses TRBV6-5 with TRBJ1-1; D is uncertain. The CDR3 bases are TGTGCCAGCAAGGGCGGCACTGAAGCTTTCTTT. Amino acid sequence: CASKGGTEAFF.